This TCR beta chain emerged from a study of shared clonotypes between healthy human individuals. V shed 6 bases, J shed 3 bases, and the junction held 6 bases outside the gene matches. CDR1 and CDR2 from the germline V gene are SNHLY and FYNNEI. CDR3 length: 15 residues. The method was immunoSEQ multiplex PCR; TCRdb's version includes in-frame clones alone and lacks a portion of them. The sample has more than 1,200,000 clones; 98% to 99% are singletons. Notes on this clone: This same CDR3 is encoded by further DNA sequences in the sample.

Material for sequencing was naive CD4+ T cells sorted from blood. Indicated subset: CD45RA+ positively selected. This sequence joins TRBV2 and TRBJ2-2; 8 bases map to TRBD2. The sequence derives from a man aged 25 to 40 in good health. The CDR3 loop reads CASSAGLADTGELFF. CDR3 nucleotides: TGTGCCAGCAGCGCAGGACTAGCTGACACCGGGGAGCTGTTTTTT.